These 4 T cell receptor beta chains were sequenced from one sample in a study of T cell repertoires in cytomegalovirus infection. Antigens of these TCRs are unknown. TCRdb processed the reads anew with MiXCR; each CDR3 protein has one entry. The sample carries approximately 990,000 distinct CDR3 sequences, around 32% recorded once. Sample: cultured CD8+ T cells from PBMCs, taken from culture after CMV antigen stimulation. The receptors were sampled from a human donor in good health (CMV status not recorded). Some clones in this sample may be carry-over from other donors' samples.

This clonotype was counted a few times. With a much larger clone just one base away, this may be a read error. This chain joins TRBV5-4 and TRBJ1-3; D not resolved. V shed 2 bases and J shed 0 bases, with 6 bases lying between them. CDR3 length: 14 residues. Germline CDR1 reads SGHNT; CDR2 reads YYREEE (reference sequence). CDR3 sequence (DNA): TGTGCCAGCAGCTTAGACATCTCTGGAAACACCATATATTTT. Its protein product is CASSLDISGNTIYF.

The chain recombines TRBV28 with TRBJ1-5; D is perhaps TRBD1 (6 bases). The germline V gene has CDR1 MDHEN and CDR2 SYDVKM. The CDR3 loop spans 14 amino acids. Deletions cut 5 bases from V and 3 bases from J, with 11 bases between. CDR3 DNA sequence: TGTGCCAGCAGTCAGGACAGAACCAATCAGCCCCAGCATTTT. As protein: CASSQDRTNQPQHF.

In its sample, this clonotype was seen a few times. The chain uses TRBV25-1 and TRBJ1-2, with 7 bases identical to TRBD1. There are 13 residues in the CDR3. CDR1 and CDR2 from the germline V gene are MGHDK and SYGVNS. The junction had 6 bases not matched to a gene; V was cut back by 7 bases and J by 4 bases. In nucleotides, the CDR3 is TGTGCCAGCACTCGGGGACAGACCTATGGCTACACCTTC. Its protein product is CASTRGQTYGYTF.

This clonotype was found a few times. V gene TRBV27 combines with J gene TRBJ2-1; 12 nucleotides line up with TRBD1. Looked up from germline, CDR1 is MNHEY and CDR2 is SMNVEV (reference sequence). The CDR3 sequence is 16 residues long. With V trimmed by 3 bases and J by 7 bases, 7 bases remained unmatched. The CDR3 protein is CASSFPGTGGGNEQFF. The CDR3 DNA follows: TGTGCCAGCAGTTTTCCCGGGACAGGGGGCGGGAATGAGCAGTTCTTC.